These 10 T cell receptor beta chains were all obtained from the same sample, sequenced in a study of blood T cell repertoires in COVID-19. TCRdb's copy holds only in-frame clones and misses some; the assay was immunoSEQ multiplex PCR. In the table there are about 260,000 clones, roughly 79% of which are singletons. The material sequenced was peripheral blood. Receptor source: a woman at least 80 years old with acute or convalescent COVID-19.

This clone is a singleton in its sample. V gene TRBV27 combines with J gene TRBJ1-1, with 8 positions matching TRBD1. The CDR3 contains 14 residues. The V and J ends lost 6 bases and 6 bases, in that order; junction bases with no gene match: 9. From germline, CDR1 is MNHEY and CDR2 SMNVEV (reference sequence). CDR3 region: CASRADRVTSEAFF. CDR3 in DNA: TGTGCCAGCAGAGCGGACAGGGTGACCTCTGAAGCTTTCTTT.

The chain is built from TRBV3-1 (or the pseudogene TRBV3-2) and TRBJ2-3; the match to TRBD2 covers 8 bases. Germline-derived CDR1 and CDR2 are LGHDT and YNNKEL (reference sequence). V lost 8 bases, J lost 5 bases, and 12 bases stayed unmatched. The CDR3 runs 15 residues. CDR3 loop: CASHHTAGEKDTQYF. The CDR3 nucleotides are TGTGCCAGCCACCATACAGCGGGGGAAAAAGATACGCAGTATTTT.

The V gene is TRBV11-1, the J gene TRBJ2-5, with 9 bases fitting TRBD1. With V trimmed by 6 bases and J by 4 bases, 6 bases remained unmatched. CDR3 length: 14 residues. Looked up from germline, CDR1 is SGHAT and CDR2 is FQDESV (reference sequence). In DNA form, the CDR3 reads TGTGCCAGCAGGCTGACAGGGGGTTTAGAGACCCAGTACTTC. Translation gives CASRLTGGLETQYF.

The rearrangement links TRBV28 to TRBJ1-4; the match to TRBD1 covers 7 bases. V lost 6 bases, J lost 4 bases, and 5 bases stayed unmatched. CDR3 size: 14 residues. The V gene's germline CDR1 is MDHEN and CDR2 SYDVKM. The CDR3 DNA reads as TGTGCCAGCAGGGAGGACAGGATTAATGAAAAACTGTTTTTT. Translated: CASREDRINEKLFF.

V usage is TRBV9 and J usage is TRBJ1-1; maybe TRBD1 (6 bases). This CDR3 spans 15 amino acids. In germline, CDR1 is SGDLS, CDR2 YYNGEE. Trimming took 0 bases from V and 3 from J, leaving 12 bases between them. This CDR3 is CASSVVGGQDTEAFF. The CDR3, as DNA: TGTGCCAGCAGCGTAGTGGGGGGGCAGGACACTGAAGCTTTCTTT.

This clone was detected only a few times. This chain uses TRBV10-3 with TRBJ1-1; 8 positions match TRBD1. Germline loops: CDR1 ENHRY, CDR2 SYGVKD. CDR3 length: 14 residues. Trimming took 4 bases from V and 4 from J; bases not matched to a gene: 5. Written as DNA, the CDR3 is TGTGCCATCAGTGCCCAAACAGGGGGCACTGAAGCTTTCTTT. This gives the protein CAISAQTGGTEAFF.

The chain employs TRBV3-1 (or the pseudogene TRBV3-2) and TRBJ2-6; a weak D match, TRBD1 (5 bases). CDR3 length: 17 amino acids. V lost 2 bases, J lost 9 bases, and 20 bases lay in between. Germline CDR1 is LGHDT and CDR2 is YNNKEL (reference sequence). The CDR3 protein is CASSQWTGKGQSNVLTF. The CDR3 region has the DNA TGTGCCAGCAGCCAATGGACCGGAAAAGGACAAAGCAACGTCCTGACTTTC.

The rearrangement joins TRBV11-2 to TRBJ2-1; TRBD2 matches 10 bases. This CDR3 has 18 amino acids. The V gene end was trimmed by 1 base and the J gene end by 0 bases; junction bases not matched to a gene: 6. The V gene's germline CDR1 is SGHAT and CDR2 FQNNGV. The CDR3 coding sequence is TGTGCCAGCAGCTTAGTTCTAGCGGGAGAATTCTCCTACAATGAGCAGTTCTTC. Protein: CASSLVLAGEFSYNEQFF.

The chain uses TRBV5-4 and TRBJ2-2, with TRBD1 as a possible D gene (5 bases). This CDR3 contains 15 residues. Germline V CDR1 and CDR2: SGHNT, YYREEE (reference sequence). With 0 bases removed from V and 5 bases from J, the gap between germline ends came to 11 bases. The CDR3, as DNA: TGTGCCAGCAGCTTGGATACCAGGGTTACCGGGGAGCTGTTTTTT. The encoded protein is CASSLDTRVTGELFF. Full variable domain (remainder filled in from reference TRBV5-4 and TRBJ2-2): ETGVTQSPTHLIKTRGQQVTLRCSSQSGHNTVSWYQQALGQGPQFIFQYYREEENGRGNFPPRFSGLQFPNYSSELNVNALELDDSALYLCASSLDTRVTGELFFGEGSRLTVL.

The count of this clone is one. The rearrangement joins TRBV2 to TRBJ2-1, with 9 nucleotides matching TRBD2. Per germline, CDR1 SNHLY and CDR2 FYNNEI. CDR3 size: 14 residues. After removal of 9 bases from V and 6 bases from J, the junction contained 9 bases not matched to a gene. CDR3 in amino acids: CASRLAVLGNEQFF. CDR3 DNA: TGTGCCAGTCGACTAGCGGTCTTAGGCAATGAGCAGTTCTTC.